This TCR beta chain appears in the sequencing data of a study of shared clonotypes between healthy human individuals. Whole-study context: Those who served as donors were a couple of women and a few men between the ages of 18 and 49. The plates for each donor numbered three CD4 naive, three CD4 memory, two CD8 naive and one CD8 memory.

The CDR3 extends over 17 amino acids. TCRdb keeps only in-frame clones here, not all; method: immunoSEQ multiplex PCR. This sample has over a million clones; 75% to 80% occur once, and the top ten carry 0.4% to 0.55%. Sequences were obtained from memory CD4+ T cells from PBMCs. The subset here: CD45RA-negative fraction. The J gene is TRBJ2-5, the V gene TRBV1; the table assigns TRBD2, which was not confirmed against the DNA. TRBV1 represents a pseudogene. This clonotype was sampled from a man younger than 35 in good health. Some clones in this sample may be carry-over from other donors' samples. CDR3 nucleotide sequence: TGCACCAGCAGATCTCCGGGACTAGCGGTACCTGGGGAGACCCAGTACTTC. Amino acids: CTSRSPGLAVPGETQYF.